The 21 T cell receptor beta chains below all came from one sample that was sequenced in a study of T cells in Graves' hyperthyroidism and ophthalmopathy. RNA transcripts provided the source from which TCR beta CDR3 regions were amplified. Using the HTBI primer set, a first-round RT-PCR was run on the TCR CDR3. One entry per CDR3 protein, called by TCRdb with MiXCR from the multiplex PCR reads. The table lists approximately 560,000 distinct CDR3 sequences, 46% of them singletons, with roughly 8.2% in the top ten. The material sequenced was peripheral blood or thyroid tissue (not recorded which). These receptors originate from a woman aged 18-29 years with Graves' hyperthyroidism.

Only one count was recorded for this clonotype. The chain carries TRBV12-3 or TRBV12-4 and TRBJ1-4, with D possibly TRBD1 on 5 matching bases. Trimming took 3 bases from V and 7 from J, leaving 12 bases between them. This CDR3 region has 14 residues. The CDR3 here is CASSLRGASEKLFF. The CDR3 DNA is TGTGCCAGCAGTTTGAGGGGAGCAAGTGAAAAACTGTTTTTT.

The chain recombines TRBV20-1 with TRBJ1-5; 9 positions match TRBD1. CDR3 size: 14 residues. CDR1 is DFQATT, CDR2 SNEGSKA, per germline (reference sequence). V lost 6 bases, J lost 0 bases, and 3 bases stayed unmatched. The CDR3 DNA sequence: TGCAGTGCGACACAGGGGGCTAGCAATCAGCCCCAGCATTTT. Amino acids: CSATQGASNQPQHF.

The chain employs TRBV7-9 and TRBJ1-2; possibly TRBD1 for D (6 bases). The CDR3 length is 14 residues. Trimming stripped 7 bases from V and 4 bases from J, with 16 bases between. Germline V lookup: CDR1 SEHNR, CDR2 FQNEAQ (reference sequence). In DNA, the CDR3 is TGTGCCAGCAACTTGACACAGGGCGGCTATGGCTACACCTTC. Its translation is CASNLTQGGYGYTF.

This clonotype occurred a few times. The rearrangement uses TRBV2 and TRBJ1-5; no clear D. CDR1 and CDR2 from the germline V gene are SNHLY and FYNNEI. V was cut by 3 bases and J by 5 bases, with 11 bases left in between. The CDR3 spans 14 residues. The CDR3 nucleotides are TGTGCCAGCAGTGAGGAAGGCAGTTATCAGCCCCAGCATTTT. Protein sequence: CASSEEGSYQPQHF. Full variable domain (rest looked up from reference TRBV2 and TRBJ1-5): EPEVTQTPSHQVTQMGQEVILRCVPISNHLYFYWYRQILGQKVEFLVSFYNNEISEKSEIFDDQFSVERPDGSNFTLKIRSTKLEDSAMYFCASSEEGSYQPQHFGDGTRLSIL.

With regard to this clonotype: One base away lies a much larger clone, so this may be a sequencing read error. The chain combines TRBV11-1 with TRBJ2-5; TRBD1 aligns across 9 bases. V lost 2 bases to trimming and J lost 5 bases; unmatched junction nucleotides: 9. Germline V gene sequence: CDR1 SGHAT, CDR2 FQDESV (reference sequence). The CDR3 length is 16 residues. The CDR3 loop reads CASSLPYRGREETQYF. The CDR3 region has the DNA TGTGCCAGCAGCTTACCCTACAGGGGGCGAGAGGAGACCCAGTACTTC.

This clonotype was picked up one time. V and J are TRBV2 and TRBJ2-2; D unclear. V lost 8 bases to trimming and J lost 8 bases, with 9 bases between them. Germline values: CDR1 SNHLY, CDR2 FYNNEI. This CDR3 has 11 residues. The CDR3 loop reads CASADRGELFF. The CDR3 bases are TGTGCCAGCGCGGATAGGGGGGAGCTGTTTTTT.

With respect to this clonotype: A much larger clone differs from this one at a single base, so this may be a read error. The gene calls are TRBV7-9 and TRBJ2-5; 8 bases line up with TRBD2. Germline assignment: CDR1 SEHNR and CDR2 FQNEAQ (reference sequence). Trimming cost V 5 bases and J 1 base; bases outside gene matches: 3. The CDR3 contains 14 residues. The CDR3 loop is CASSPGGAQETQYF. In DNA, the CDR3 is TGTGCCAGCAGCCCCGGGGGGGCCCAAGAGACCCAGTACTTC.

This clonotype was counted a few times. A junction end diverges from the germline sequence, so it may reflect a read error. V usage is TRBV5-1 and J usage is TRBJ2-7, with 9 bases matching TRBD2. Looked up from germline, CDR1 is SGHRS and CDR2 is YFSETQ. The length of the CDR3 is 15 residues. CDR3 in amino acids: CASSMKLAGLYEQYF. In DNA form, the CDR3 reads TGTGCCAGCAGCATGAAACTAGCGGGCCTCTACGAGCAGTACTTC.

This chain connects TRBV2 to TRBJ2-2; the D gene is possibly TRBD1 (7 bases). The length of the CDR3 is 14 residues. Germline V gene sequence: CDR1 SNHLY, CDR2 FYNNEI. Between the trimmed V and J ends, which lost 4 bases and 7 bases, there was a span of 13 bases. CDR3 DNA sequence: TGTGCCAGCAGTGGCGGGACAGTTGTCGGGGAGCTGTTTTTT. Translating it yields CASSGGTVVGELFF. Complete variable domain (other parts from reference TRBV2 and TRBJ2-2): EPEVTQTPSHQVTQMGQEVILRCVPISNHLYFYWYRQILGQKVEFLVSFYNNEISEKSEIFDDQFSVERPDGSNFTLKIRSTKLEDSAMYFCASSGGTVVGELFFGEGSRLTVL.

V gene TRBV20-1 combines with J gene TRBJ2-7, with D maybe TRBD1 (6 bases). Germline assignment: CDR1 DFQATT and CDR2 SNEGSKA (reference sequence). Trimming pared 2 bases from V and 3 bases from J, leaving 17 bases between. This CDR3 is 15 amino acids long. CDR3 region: CSARTAFEGDYEQYF. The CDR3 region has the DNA TGCAGTGCTAGAACCGCCTTCGAGGGGGACTACGAGCAGTACTTC.

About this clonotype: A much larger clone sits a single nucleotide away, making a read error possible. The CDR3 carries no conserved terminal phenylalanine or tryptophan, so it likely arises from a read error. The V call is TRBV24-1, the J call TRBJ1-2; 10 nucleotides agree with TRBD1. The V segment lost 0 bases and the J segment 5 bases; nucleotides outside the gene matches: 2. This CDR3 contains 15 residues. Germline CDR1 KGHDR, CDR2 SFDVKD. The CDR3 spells CATSDLDRGHYGYTL. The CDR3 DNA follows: TGTGCCACCAGTGATTTGGACAGGGGGCATTATGGCTACACCCTC.

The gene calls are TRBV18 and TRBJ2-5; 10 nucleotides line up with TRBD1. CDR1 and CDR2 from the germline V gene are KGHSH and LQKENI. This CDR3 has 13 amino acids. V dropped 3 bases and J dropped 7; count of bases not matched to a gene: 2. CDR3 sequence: CASSPGTGATQYF. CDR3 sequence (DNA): TGTGCCAGCTCACCCGGGACAGGGGCGACCCAGTACTTC.

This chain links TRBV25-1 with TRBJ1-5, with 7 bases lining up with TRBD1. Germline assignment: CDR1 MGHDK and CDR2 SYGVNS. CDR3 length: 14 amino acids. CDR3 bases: TGTGCTAGTCCCGGGACAGCGGACGGTCAGCCCCAGCATTTT. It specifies CASPGTADGQPQHF.

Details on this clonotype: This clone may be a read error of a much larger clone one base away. The CDR3 DNA follows: TGTGCCAGCAGTGATTTTAAACATCAACCTGAAAAACTGTTTTTT. Translating gives CASSDFKHQPEKLFF. The gene calls are TRBV2 and TRBJ1-4, with D hard to call. This CDR3 spans 15 amino acids. Germline V lookup: CDR1 SNHLY, CDR2 FYNNEI. V lost 3 bases and J 7 bases, leaving 15 bases between the germline ends.

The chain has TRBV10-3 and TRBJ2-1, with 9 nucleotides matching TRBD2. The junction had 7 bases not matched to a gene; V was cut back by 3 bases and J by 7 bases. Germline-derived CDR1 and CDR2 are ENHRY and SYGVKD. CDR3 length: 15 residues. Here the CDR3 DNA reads TGTGCCATCAGTGAAGGTCTAGCGGGACGGAATGAGCAGTTCTTC. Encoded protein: CAISEGLAGRNEQFF.

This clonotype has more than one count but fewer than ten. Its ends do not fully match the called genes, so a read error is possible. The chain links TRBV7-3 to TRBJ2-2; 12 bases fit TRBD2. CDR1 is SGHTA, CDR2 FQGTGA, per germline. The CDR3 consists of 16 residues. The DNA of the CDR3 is TGCGCCAGCAGCCCTCGGACTAGCGGGGTCACCGGGGAGCTGTTTTTT. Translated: CASSPRTSGVTGELFF.

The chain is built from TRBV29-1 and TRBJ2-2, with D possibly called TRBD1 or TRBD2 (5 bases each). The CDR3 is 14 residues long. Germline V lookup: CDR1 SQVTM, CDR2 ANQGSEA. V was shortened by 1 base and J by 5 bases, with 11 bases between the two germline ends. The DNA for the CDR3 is TGCAGCGTTGAAGGGGGGAGCGGAACCGGGGAGCTGTTTTTT. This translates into CSVEGGSGTGELFF.

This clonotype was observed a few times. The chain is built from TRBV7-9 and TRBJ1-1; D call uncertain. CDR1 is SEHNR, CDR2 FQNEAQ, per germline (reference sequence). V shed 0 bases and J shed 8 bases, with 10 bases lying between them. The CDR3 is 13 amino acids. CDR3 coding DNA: TGTGCCAGCAGCTTAGCGCTAGCGGGGGAAGCTTTCTTT. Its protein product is CASSLALAGEAFF.

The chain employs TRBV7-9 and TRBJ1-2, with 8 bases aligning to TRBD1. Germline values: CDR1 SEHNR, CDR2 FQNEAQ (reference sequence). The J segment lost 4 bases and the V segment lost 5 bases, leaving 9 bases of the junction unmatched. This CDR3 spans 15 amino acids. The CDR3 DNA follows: TGTGCCAGCAGCGTCTCCTCAGGGGGCAGCTATGGCTACACCTTC. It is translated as CASSVSSGGSYGYTF. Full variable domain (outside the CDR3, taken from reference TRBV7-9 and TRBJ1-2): DTGVSQNPRHKITKRGQNVTFRCDPISEHNRLYWYRQTLGQGPEFLTYFQNEAQLEKSRLLSDRFSAERPKGSFSTLEIQRTEQGDSAMYLCASSVSSGGSYGYTFGSGTRLTVV.

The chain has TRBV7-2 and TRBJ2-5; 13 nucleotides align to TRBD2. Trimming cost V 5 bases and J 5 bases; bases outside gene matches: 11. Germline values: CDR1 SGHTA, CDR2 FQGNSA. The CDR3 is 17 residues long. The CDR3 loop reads CASSEQYGLAGAETQYF. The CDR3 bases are TGTGCCAGCAGCGAACAGTACGGACTAGCGGGAGCGGAGACCCAGTACTTC.

The CDR3 reads CSNDRGLYGYTF. In DNA, the CDR3 is TGCAGTAACGACAGGGGGCTCTATGGCTACACCTTC. The chain employs TRBV29-1 and TRBJ1-2, with 10 bases fitting TRBD1. This CDR3 spans 12 amino acids. Germline assignment: CDR1 SQVTM and CDR2 ANQGSEA.